The 23 T cell receptor beta chains listed next were all sequenced from one sample in a study of cytomegalovirus exposure and HLA in healthy donors (dated 2017 in TCRdb). Library method: the immunoSEQ multiplex PCR assay. For the multiplex PCR, a mixture combining 60 forward primers for TCR Vbeta segments and 13 reverse primers for TCR Jbeta segments was used. TCRdb provides this immuneACCESS table in a form limited to in-frame rearrangements. Some clones are lacking; in checked studies, under half of them reflect an unresolved V gene, and why the rest are absent is not known. The sample table records about 160,000 clones; roughly 79% of these occur just once. Approximately 13% of the sample is in the top ten clones. Material: PBMCs. Every receptor here comes from a woman aged 45-65 years in good health and CMV-seronegative.

The rearrangement uses TRBV2 and TRBJ2-5; D is unclear. The better agreement between TRBJ2-7 and the DNA end casts doubt on the J call. This CDR3 contains 11 residues. Germline-derived CDR1 and CDR2 are SNHLY and FYNNEI. CDR3 bases: TGTGCCAGCAGTAACAACTACGAGCAGTACTTC. Protein: CASSNNYEQYF.

This clone came up a few times. The chain is built from TRBV6-1 and TRBJ1-6; 9 positions agree with TRBD1. J lost 10 bases, V lost 8 bases, and 6 bases had no gene match. Germline-derived CDR1 and CDR2 are MNHNS and SASEGT. The CDR3 sequence is 13 residues long. The CDR3 protein is CASRTGDMSPLHF. In DNA, the CDR3 is TGTGCCAGCCGGACAGGGGATATGTCACCCCTCCACTTT.

V is TRBV5-8 and J is TRBJ1-2; 8 bases are a match to TRBD1. J was trimmed by 4 bases and V by 4 bases; bases with no gene match: 9. The CDR3 contains 15 residues. The germline CDR1 and CDR2 sequences are SGHTS and YDEGEE. In DNA, the CDR3 is TGTGCCAGCAGCGTGGATTGGGGACAGGCCTATGGCTACACCTTC. As protein: CASSVDWGQAYGYTF.

The chain combines TRBV5-1 with TRBJ2-7; perhaps TRBD1 as D (5 bases). Germline-derived CDR1 and CDR2 are SGHRS and YFSETQ. There are 16 residues in the CDR3. V gave up 5 bases and J gave up 7 bases, with 25 bases separating them. The CDR3 here is CASSHTPTAWGGEQYF. In DNA form, the CDR3 reads TGCGCCAGCAGTCATACACCGACAGCATGGGGTGGTGAGCAGTACTTC.

The chain uses TRBV5-4 and TRBJ2-7, with no clear D. Looked up from germline, CDR1 is SGHNT and CDR2 is YYREEE (reference sequence). The CDR3 length is 11 residues. Trimming took off 3 bases at V and 4 bases at J, with 5 bases between the two ends. This CDR3 is CASSSSYEQYF. Here the CDR3 DNA reads TGTGCCAGCAGCTCGAGTTACGAGCAGTACTTC.

This clone appeared a few times. The J gene is TRBJ2-7, the V gene TRBV27, with a tentative D call TRBD1 (5 bases). V lost 6 bases to trimming and J lost 2 bases, with 8 bases between them. Germline loops: CDR1 MNHEY, CDR2 SMNVEV (reference sequence). The CDR3 has 12 amino acids. In nucleotides, the CDR3 is TGTGCCAGCAGATCAGGGCCCTACGAGCAGTACTTC. It yields the protein CASRSGPYEQYF.

This clone was observed a few times. The chain employs TRBV11-2 and TRBJ2-1, with TRBD1 as a possible D gene (5 bases). The CDR3 is 16 residues long. The V and J ends lost 3 bases and 6 bases respectively, with 18 bases between them. Looked up from germline, CDR1 is SGHAT and CDR2 is FQNNGV. The CDR3 DNA reads as TGTGCCAGCAGCTTCTGGGCTAGGGGATTAGGCAATGAGCAGTTCTTC. This sequence encodes CASSFWARGLGNEQFF.

The J gene is TRBJ1-1, the V gene TRBV28, with D unresolved. This CDR3 contains 18 residues. Trimming took 5 bases from V and 3 from J, leaving 25 bases between them. Germline CDR1 reads MDHEN; CDR2 reads SYDVKM. The CDR3 nucleotides are TGTGCCAGCAGTCTTCTTTCGTTCGTGCGGACTCAAGACACTGAAGCTTTCTTT. Protein sequence: CASSLLSFVRTQDTEAFF.

This clone was found once. The chain links TRBV11-3 to TRBJ1-2; 8 bases fit TRBD1. The CDR3 is 18 amino acids. Germline CDR1 reads SGHNT; CDR2 reads YENEEA. The J segment lost 5 bases and the V segment lost 6 bases, leaving 20 bases of the junction unmatched. The CDR3 sequence: CASSLGTDRASLQYGYTF. The CDR3 region has the DNA TGTGCCAGCAGTCTAGGAACGGACAGGGCAAGCCTTCAGTATGGCTACACCTTC.

The chain recombines TRBV7-2 with TRBJ1-2, with 7 bases matching TRBD1. Germline trimming cut 4 bases from V and 4 bases from J; bases unmatched to any gene: 6. CDR3 size: 14 residues. Germline V gene lookup returns CDR1 SGHTA and CDR2 FQGNSA. For the CDR3, the DNA is TGTGCCAGCAGCTCCCGACAGGGAAGCTATGGCTACACCTTC. Its translation is CASSSRQGSYGYTF.

The chain employs TRBV7-9 and TRBJ2-2, with a weak D call TRBD1 (5 bases). This CDR3 spans 14 amino acids. V was trimmed by 3 bases and J by 3 bases, leaving 8 bases between them. Germline V gene lookup returns CDR1 SEHNR and CDR2 FQNEAQ (reference sequence). Here the CDR3 DNA reads TGTGCCAGCAGCTTCGACAGATACACCGGGGAGCTGTTTTTT. Protein product: CASSFDRYTGELFF.

This clone has only a few counts. V and J are TRBV2 and TRBJ2-7; D not resolved. CDR1 is SNHLY, CDR2 FYNNEI, per germline. This CDR3 is built from 12 residues. Trimming removed 9 bases at V and 2 bases at J, with 11 bases between. The CDR3 nucleotides read TGTGCCAGTGGCGGCGCGACCTACGAGCAGTACTTC. Its protein product is CASGGATYEQYF.

The J gene is TRBJ2-2, the V gene TRBV7-2; the match to TRBD2 covers 9 bases. V lost 5 bases to trimming and J lost 2 bases; unmatched junction nucleotides: 3. The CDR3 has 15 residues. Germline V gives CDR1 SGHTA, CDR2 FQGNSA. The DNA of the CDR3 is TGTGCCAGCAGCCCGACTAGCGGTAACACCGGGGAGCTGTTTTTT. Amino acids: CASSPTSGNTGELFF.

The rearrangement links TRBV11-2 to TRBJ1-1, with a tentative D call TRBD1 (6 bases). The CDR3 covers 15 residues. CDR1 SGHAT and CDR2 FQNNGV come from the germline V gene. Trimming pared 5 bases from V and 0 bases from J, leaving 13 bases between. CDR3 protein: CASSTGSTMNTEAFF. CDR3 nucleotide sequence: TGTGCCAGCAGCACAGGGTCTACGATGAACACTGAAGCTTTCTTT. Filled out from reference TRBV11-2 and TRBJ1-1, the complete variable domain reads EAGVAQSPRYKIIEKRQSVAFWCNPISGHATLYWYQQILGQGPKLLIQFQNNGVVDDSQLPKDRFSAERLKGVDSTLKIQPAKLEDSAVYLCASSTGSTMNTEAFFGQGTRLTVV.

Of note for this clone: Other DNA sequences in this sample translate to the same CDR3. This chain connects TRBV19 to TRBJ1-1; tentative D call: TRBD1 (6 bases). CDR3 size: 13 residues. From germline, CDR1 is LNHDA and CDR2 SQIVND (reference sequence). Trimming removed 5 bases at V and 5 bases at J, with 12 bases between. CDR3 sequence reads: CASSQQGGTEAFF. The CDR3 bases are TGTGCCAGTAGTCAACAGGGTGGGACTGAAGCTTTCTTT.

The chain carries TRBV11-2 and TRBJ2-1; D possibly corresponds to TRBD2 (6 bases). CDR1 is SGHAT and CDR2 is FQNNGV in the germline V gene. Trimming took off 4 bases at V and 9 bases at J, with 25 bases between the two ends. This CDR3 is 17 amino acids long. In nucleotides, the CDR3 is TGTGCCAGCAGCTCTTCCCGTGCGGGGACCTCATCCCCTGAGCAGTTCTTC. Translating gives CASSSSRAGTSSPEQFF.

The chain has TRBV5-4 and TRBJ2-2; the D gene is possibly TRBD2 (6 bases). CDR3 length: 16 amino acids. The V gene's germline CDR1 is SGHNT and CDR2 YYREEE (reference sequence). Trimming stripped 9 bases from V and 2 bases from J, with 20 bases between. The DNA for the CDR3 is TGTGCCACCACCGTGGGCGGGACCATTAACACCGGGGAGCTGTTTTTT. It translates to CATTVGGTINTGELFF.

The V call is TRBV11-2, the J call TRBJ2-3, with D tentatively TRBD2 (6 bases). V lost 5 bases and J lost 7, with 10 bases in between. Germline lookup yields CDR1 SGHAT and CDR2 FQNNGV. The CDR3 length is 12 residues. The CDR3 nucleotides read TGTGCCAGCAGCCGGGGGACCTATACGCAGTATTTT. As protein: CASSRGTYTQYF.

The chain employs TRBV19 and TRBJ2-2, with 8 bases that match TRBD1. The ends lost 0 bases at V and 9 bases at J; junction bases unmatched: 3. Germline loops: CDR1 LNHDA, CDR2 SQIVND (reference sequence). The length of the CDR3 is 14 residues. The CDR3 sequence: CASSIDGQGRELFF. In DNA form, the CDR3 reads TGTGCCAGTAGTATAGACGGACAGGGCAGGGAGCTGTTTTTT.

The J gene is TRBJ2-7, the V gene TRBV30, with 8 positions matching TRBD2. The CDR3 contains 13 residues. The V segment lost 2 bases and the J segment 7 bases; nucleotides outside the gene matches: 7. Looked up from germline, CDR1 is GTSNPN and CDR2 is SVGIG (reference sequence). The CDR3 reads CAWSSSGISEQYF. The CDR3 DNA reads TGTGCCTGGAGTAGTAGCGGGATTTCTGAGCAGTACTTC.

The chain uses TRBV19 and TRBJ1-1, with 9 positions matching TRBD1. The CDR3 loop spans 15 amino acids. CDR1 and CDR2 from the germline V gene are LNHDA and SQIVND (reference sequence). V shed 5 bases, J shed 5 bases, and the junction held 9 bases outside the gene matches. The CDR3 DNA sequence: TGTGCCAGTAGTGCAGGGACAGGGATGTGGACTGAAGCTTTCTTT. Translating it yields CASSAGTGMWTEAFF.

This chain uses TRBV6-1 with TRBJ2-1; 12 nucleotides line up with TRBD2. The CDR3 runs to 15 residues. Germline loops: CDR1 MNHNS, CDR2 SASEGT. The V and J ends lost 5 bases and 7 bases, in that order; junction bases with no gene match: 6. The DNA of the CDR3 is TGTGCCAGCAGTACCAAGACTAGCGGGGGAAATGAGCAGTTCTTC. Translation: CASSTKTSGGNEQFF.

The chain is built from TRBV2 and TRBJ2-1, with TRBD2 identical over 11 bases. The V segment lost 6 bases and the J segment 4 bases; nucleotides outside the gene matches: 2. CDR3 length: 14 amino acids. Germline loops: CDR1 SNHLY, CDR2 FYNNEI. The CDR3 here is CASSGTSGYNEQFF. Here the CDR3 DNA reads TGTGCCAGCAGCGGGACTAGCGGTTACAATGAGCAGTTCTTC.